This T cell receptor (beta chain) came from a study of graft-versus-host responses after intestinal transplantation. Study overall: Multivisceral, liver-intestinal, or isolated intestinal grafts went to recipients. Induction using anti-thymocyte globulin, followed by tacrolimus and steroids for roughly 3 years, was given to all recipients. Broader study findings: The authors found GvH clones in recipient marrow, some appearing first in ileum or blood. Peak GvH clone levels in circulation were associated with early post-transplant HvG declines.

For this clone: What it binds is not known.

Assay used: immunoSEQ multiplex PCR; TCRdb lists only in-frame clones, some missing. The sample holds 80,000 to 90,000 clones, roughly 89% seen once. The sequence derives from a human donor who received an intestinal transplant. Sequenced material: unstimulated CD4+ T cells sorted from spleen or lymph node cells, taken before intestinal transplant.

The CDR3 loop is CAWSVTPGGLYGYTF. CDR3 in DNA: TGTGCCTGGAGTGTGACCCCCGGGGGACTCTATGGCTACACCTTC. V and J are TRBV30 and TRBJ1-2, with TRBD1 as a possible D gene (5 bases). Germline values: CDR1 GTSNPN, CDR2 SVGIG (reference sequence). Deletions cut 0 bases from V and 4 bases from J, with 15 bases between. This CDR3 spans 15 amino acids.